These 30 T cell receptor beta chains were all obtained from the same sample, sequenced in a study of shared clonotypes between healthy human individuals. TCRdb's copy holds only in-frame clones and misses some; the assay was immunoSEQ multiplex PCR. The table records more than 2 million clones, approximately 96% of them present only once. The sample was naive CD4+ T cells sorted from blood. Documented subset: CD45RA+ positively selected. The receptors were gathered from a man younger than 30 in good health.

This chain uses TRBV14 with TRBJ1-1; no definite D call. Trimming took off 0 bases at V and 0 bases at J, with 8 bases between the two ends. The CDR3 loop spans 15 amino acids. CDR1 is SGHDN and CDR2 is FVKESK in the germline V gene. The CDR3 coding sequence is TGTGCCAGCAGCCAAGACGCGGGGTTGAACACTGAAGCTTTCTTT. It yields the protein CASSQDAGLNTEAFF.

The chain has TRBV5-4 and TRBJ2-5; no reliable D call. Trimming shortened V by 1 base and J by 5 bases, and 15 bases separated the two germline ends. The length of the CDR3 is 15 residues. Germline V gives CDR1 SGHNT, CDR2 YYREEE (reference sequence). The CDR3 DNA reads TGTGCCAGCAGCTTGCGACTCGGGTCGACGGAGACCCAGTACTTC. Its translation is CASSLRLGSTETQYF.

DNA for the CDR3: TGTGCCAGCGCCGGAACAGGGAAATACGAGCAGTACTTC. This encodes CASAGTGKYEQYF. This chain connects TRBV2 to TRBJ2-7; tentative D call: TRBD1 (6 bases). With 8 bases removed from V and 4 bases from J, the gap between germline ends came to 15 bases. The CDR3 sequence is 13 residues long. From germline, CDR1 is SNHLY and CDR2 FYNNEI.

The J gene is TRBJ1-1, the V gene TRBV6-1; no clear D. This CDR3 comprises 15 residues. Germline-derived CDR1 and CDR2 are MNHNS and SASEGT. V was pared by 5 bases and J by 1 base, with 14 bases between. Here the CDR3 DNA reads TGTGCCAGCAGTCCCCGCCGTGACGGGAACACTGAAGCTTTCTTT. Translated: CASSPRRDGNTEAFF.

In its sample, this clone was seen once. V is TRBV6-1 and J is TRBJ2-6, with D unclear. Per germline, CDR1 MNHNS and CDR2 SASEGT. Trimming took 5 bases from V and 3 from J, leaving 5 bases between them. CDR3 size: 13 residues. CDR3 amino acids: CASSQLGANVLTF. The CDR3 bases are TGTGCCAGCAGTCAACTTGGGGCCAACGTCCTGACTTTC.

V is TRBV2 and J is TRBJ1-6, with 7 bases aligning to TRBD1. This CDR3 spans 19 amino acids. Trimming cost V 0 bases and J 0 bases; bases outside gene matches: 8. Per the germline V gene, CDR1 is SNHLY and CDR2 is FYNNEI. The CDR3 is CASSEALIQGSSYNSPLHF. CDR3 sequence (DNA): TGTGCCAGCAGTGAAGCCCTAATACAGGGGAGCTCCTATAATTCACCCCTCCACTTT.

V is TRBV27 and J is TRBJ1-5, with 8 bases matching TRBD1. The CDR3 extends over 14 amino acids. Germline values: CDR1 MNHEY, CDR2 SMNVEV (reference sequence). V shed 5 bases and J 5 bases; nucleotides not matched to a gene: 5. CDR3: CASSHDRGDQPQHF. The CDR3 DNA is TGTGCCAGCAGTCACGACAGGGGAGATCAGCCCCAGCATTTT.

The rearrangement joins TRBV15 to TRBJ2-1; TRBD2 might be the D (5 bases). V dropped 1 base and J dropped 6 bases, with 7 bases sitting between them. This CDR3 has 13 residues. Germline loops: CDR1 LNHNV, CDR2 YYDKDF (reference sequence). CDR3 sequence: CATSRVTSNEQFF. CDR3 sequence (DNA): TGTGCCACCAGCAGAGTCACTAGCAATGAGCAGTTCTTC.

The rearrangement joins TRBV7-6 to TRBJ1-5; 7 bases line up with TRBD1. The CDR3 is 14 amino acids. V lost 4 bases to trimming and J lost 7 bases; unmatched junction nucleotides: 7. Germline V CDR1 and CDR2: SGHVS, FNYEAQ. Here the CDR3 reads CASSSQGPHQPQHF. CDR3 DNA sequence: TGTGCCAGCAGCTCACAGGGGCCACACCAGCCCCAGCATTTT.

This rearrangement joins TRBV5-1 to TRBJ1-1; 9 nucleotides agree with TRBD1. V shed 10 bases and J 5 bases; nucleotides not matched to a gene: 12. Germline V gene data show CDR1 as SGHRS and CDR2 as YFSETQ. The CDR3 is 14 residues long. Written as DNA, the CDR3 is TGCGCCTCGACTGGGACAGGGACCTCAACTGAAGCTTTCTTT. This codes for CASTGTGTSTEAFF. The full variable domain, with the rest looked up from reference TRBV5-1 and TRBJ1-1, is KAGVTQTPRYLIKTRGQQVTLSCSPISGHRSVSWYQQTPGQGLQFLFEYFSETQRNKGNFPGRFSGRQFSNSRSEMNVSTLELGDSALYLCASTGTGTSTEAFFGQGTRLTVV.

The chain recombines TRBV10-1 with TRBJ2-5; maybe TRBD2 (5 bases). CDR3 length equals 14 residues. Trimming pared 3 bases from V and 2 bases from J, leaving 10 bases between. The germline CDR1 and CDR2 sequences are WNHNN and SYGVQD (reference sequence). CDR3 amino acids: CASSDVPGQETQYF. The DNA of the CDR3 is TGCGCCAGCAGTGATGTTCCGGGGCAAGAGACCCAGTACTTC.

CDR3 protein: CASRETGGSGNTIYF. Written as DNA, the CDR3 is TGTGCCAGCAGGGAGACAGGGGGCTCTGGAAACACCATATATTTT. The chain links TRBV2 to TRBJ1-3; 9 nucleotides agree with TRBD1. There are 15 residues in the CDR3. Trimming at V came to 6 bases and at J to 0 bases, leaving 3 bases not matched to a gene. Per the germline V gene, CDR1 is SNHLY and CDR2 is FYNNEI.

This clone was detected only once. The gene calls are TRBV5-1 and TRBJ2-7; 7 nucleotides line up with TRBD1. The CDR3 is 18 amino acids. CDR1 SGHRS and CDR2 YFSETQ come from the germline V gene. V was clipped by 4 bases and J by 0 bases; unmatched bases: 16. The CDR3 protein is CASSLRTVTGVTSYEQYF. As DNA, the CDR3 is TGCGCCAGCAGCCTACGAACTGTTACAGGGGTCACCTCCTACGAGCAGTACTTC.

Note on this clone: The sample holds other DNA sequences that translate to the same CDR3. The chain joins TRBV30 to TRBJ1-5, with TRBD1 matching 8 bases. In germline, CDR1 is GTSNPN, CDR2 SVGIG (reference sequence). The CDR3 length is 14 residues. V dropped 1 base and J dropped 3; count of bases not matched to a gene: 2. CDR3 nucleotide sequence: TGTGCCTGGAGTGCGGGACAGGACAATCAGCCCCAGCATTTT. This sequence encodes CAWSAGQDNQPQHF.

The chain combines TRBV5-1 with TRBJ2-3, with 9 bases aligning to TRBD2. Germline V lookup: CDR1 SGHRS, CDR2 YFSETQ. The CDR3 contains 15 residues. The V segment lost 4 bases and the J segment 3 bases; nucleotides outside the gene matches: 6. The CDR3 region is CASSEDGLATDTQYF. CDR3 DNA sequence: TGCGCCAGCAGCGAGGACGGACTAGCGACAGATACGCAGTATTTT.

For the CDR3, the DNA is TGCAGTGCTGAGGGGGTTAGTGGCTACACCTTC. Translation: CSAEGVSGYTF. This chain joins TRBV20-1 and TRBJ1-2, with D possibly TRBD1 on 6 matching bases. Germline V gene lookup returns CDR1 DFQATT and CDR2 SNEGSKA (reference sequence). CDR3 size: 11 residues. Deletions cut 5 bases from V and 7 bases from J, with 11 bases between.

The J gene is TRBJ1-2, the V gene TRBV4-1; perhaps TRBD1 as D (5 bases). In germline, CDR1 is MGHRA, CDR2 YSYEKL. Deletions cut 7 bases from V and 6 bases from J, with 18 bases between. The CDR3 is made up of 14 amino acids. CDR3 nucleotide sequence: TGCGCCAGCAACCGTGCGGAGGGGCTCAATGGCTACACCTTC. As protein: CASNRAEGLNGYTF.

Turning to this clone: The same CDR3 also results from other DNA sequences found in this sample. This chain uses TRBV19 with TRBJ1-5; 7 bases match TRBD1. The CDR3 runs to 13 residues. V dropped 6 bases and J dropped 4; count of bases not matched to a gene: 3. Germline lookup yields CDR1 LNHDA and CDR2 SQIVND (reference sequence). CDR3 in amino acids: CASRGTENQPQHF. In nucleotides, the CDR3 is TGTGCCAGTAGGGGGACAGAAAATCAGCCCCAGCATTTT.

The rearrangement links TRBV7-9 to TRBJ1-2; TRBD1 matches 11 bases. Unmatched junction bases numbered 5, after V lost 5 bases and J lost 0 bases. Germline V CDR1 and CDR2: SEHNR, FQNEAQ (reference sequence). The CDR3 totals 16 residues. DNA for the CDR3: TGTGCCAGCAGCCGGGGACAGGGGGAATCTAACTATGGCTACACCTTC. It encodes CASSRGQGESNYGYTF. Drawing the rest from reference TRBV7-9 and TRBJ1-2, the complete variable domain is DTGVSQNPRHKITKRGQNVTFRCDPISEHNRLYWYRQTLGQGPEFLTYFQNEAQLEKSRLLSDRFSAERPKGSFSTLEIQRTEQGDSAMYLCASSRGQGESNYGYTFGSGTRLTVV.

The chain has TRBV5-1 and TRBJ2-7, with 8 nucleotides matching TRBD1. V gave up 4 bases and J gave up 12 bases; unmatched junction bases: 12. The germline CDR1 and CDR2 sequences are SGHRS and YFSETQ. This CDR3 has 13 amino acids. The CDR3 DNA reads TGCGCCAGCAGCATTCAACCCGGACAGGGAGCGTACTTC. It translates to CASSIQPGQGAYF.

A remark on this clone: Additional DNA sequences in this sample encode the identical CDR3. This chain uses TRBV18 with TRBJ1-1; D remains unclear. The CDR3 is 13 amino acids. Germline V gives CDR1 KGHSH, CDR2 LQKENI. V shed 3 bases and J shed 0 bases, with 5 bases lying between them. CDR3 region: CASSPRMNTEAFF. CDR3 DNA: TGTGCCAGCTCACCTCGAATGAACACTGAAGCTTTCTTT.

The chain recombines TRBV30 with TRBJ2-1; 7 bases match TRBD1. Trimming took 4 bases from V and 3 from J; bases not matched to a gene: 15. The CDR3 is 17 residues long. Per germline, CDR1 GTSNPN and CDR2 SVGIG (reference sequence). The CDR3 coding sequence is TGTGCCTGGATTCCCGACAGGGCCAAAGCTGGCTACAATGAGCAGTTCTTC. This codes for CAWIPDRAKAGYNEQFF.

This clone was seen only once. Other DNA sequences in the same sample also yield this CDR3. In DNA, the CDR3 is TGCGCCAGCAGCTTGGCCGCAGGGTACGAGCAGTACTTC. Translation: CASSLAAGYEQYF. The chain combines TRBV5-1 with TRBJ2-7; weak D call: TRBD1 (5 bases). V lost 0 bases and J lost 4, with 8 bases in between. Germline values: CDR1 SGHRS, CDR2 YFSETQ. The CDR3 loop spans 13 amino acids.

This clone was recorded only once. The chain combines TRBV11-2 with TRBJ2-7, with 7 positions matching TRBD2. V lost 4 bases and J lost 0; bases outside the gene matches: 9. Per germline, CDR1 SGHAT and CDR2 FQNNGV. The CDR3 sequence is 16 residues long. The CDR3: CASSSVWEGGSYEQYF. The CDR3 region has the DNA TGTGCCAGCAGCTCAGTTTGGGAGGGAGGCTCCTACGAGCAGTACTTC.

The chain uses TRBV2 and TRBJ1-6; possible D gene TRBD1, 6 bases. Germline V gene data show CDR1 as SNHLY and CDR2 as FYNNEI. V lost 6 bases and J 5 bases, leaving 11 bases between the germline ends. The CDR3 sequence is 14 residues long. The CDR3 loop reads CASRPRQDNSPLHF. In DNA, the CDR3 is TGTGCCAGCAGACCCAGACAGGATAATTCACCCCTCCACTTT.

The chain couples TRBV6-1 to TRBJ2-7; perhaps TRBD2 as D (5 bases). The V end lost 4 bases, the J end lost 1 base, and 8 bases lay between the germline ends. Germline CDR1 reads MNHNS; CDR2 reads SASEGT. The CDR3 consists of 13 residues. The CDR3 region has the DNA TGTGCCAGCAGTGTACTAGATTCCTACGAGCAGTACTTC. It translates to CASSVLDSYEQYF.

The chain is built from TRBV5-1 and TRBJ2-7; no clear D gene. Germline loops: CDR1 SGHRS, CDR2 YFSETQ. V was trimmed by 0 bases and J by 3 bases, leaving 7 bases between them. The CDR3 runs 13 residues. CDR3: CASSLANNYEQYF. DNA for the CDR3: TGCGCCAGCAGCTTGGCCAACAACTACGAGCAGTACTTC.

V is TRBV30 and J is TRBJ1-4; weak D call: TRBD1 (5 bases). Germline CDR1 and CDR2: GTSNPN and SVGIG (reference sequence). V lost 3 bases, J lost 0 bases, and 11 bases lay in between. The length of the CDR3 is 15 residues. The CDR3 sequence: CAWSSGGTTNEKLFF. The CDR3, as DNA: TGTGCCTGGAGCTCCGGGGGGACAACTAATGAAAAACTGTTTTTT.

The V gene is TRBV30, the J gene TRBJ2-5; weak D call: TRBD2 (5 bases). CDR1 is GTSNPN, CDR2 SVGIG, per germline (reference sequence). The length of the CDR3 is 16 residues. V shed 4 bases and J shed 2 bases, with 20 bases lying between them. The CDR3 loop reads CAWTYPLYRRQETQYF. The CDR3 coding sequence is TGTGCCTGGACCTACCCCCTTTACCGGAGGCAAGAGACCCAGTACTTC.

The rearrangement joins TRBV15 to TRBJ2-7, with D uncertain. V lost 3 bases to trimming and J lost 6 bases, with 6 bases between them. The CDR3 has 11 residues. Per the germline V gene, CDR1 is LNHNV and CDR2 is YYDKDF (reference sequence). In nucleotides, the CDR3 is TGTGCCACCAGCAGTCTTACCGAGCAGTACTTC. Translation: CATSSLTEQYF.